The present T cell receptor beta chain was sequenced within a study of shared clonotypes between healthy human individuals. Trimming cost V 3 bases and J 0 bases, with 6 bases left between them. The V gene's germline CDR1 is GTSNPN and CDR2 SVGIG (reference sequence). The CDR3 contains 12 residues. Study-wide results and caveats: Generally, naive subsets came out with larger estimated richness than memory subsets.

HIV-negative, healthy adults without recent acute infections or vaccinations were the donors. TCRdb's copy holds only in-frame clones and misses some; the assay was immunoSEQ multiplex PCR. The top ten hold 0.11% to 0.15% of the sample, which has 2,500,000 or so clones, more than 80% seen once. On this clone itself: Its target is not known. The same CDR3 arises from other DNA sequences in this sample as well.

Sequenced material: naive CD4+ T cells sorted from blood. Subset noted: CD45RA+ positively selected. The chain is built from TRBV30 and TRBJ2-7; D is undetermined. The TCR sequence derives from a man between 18 and 35 years old in good health. The CDR3 nucleotides read TGTGCCTGGAGCCCGACCTCCTACGAGCAGTACTTC. As protein: CAWSPTSYEQYF.